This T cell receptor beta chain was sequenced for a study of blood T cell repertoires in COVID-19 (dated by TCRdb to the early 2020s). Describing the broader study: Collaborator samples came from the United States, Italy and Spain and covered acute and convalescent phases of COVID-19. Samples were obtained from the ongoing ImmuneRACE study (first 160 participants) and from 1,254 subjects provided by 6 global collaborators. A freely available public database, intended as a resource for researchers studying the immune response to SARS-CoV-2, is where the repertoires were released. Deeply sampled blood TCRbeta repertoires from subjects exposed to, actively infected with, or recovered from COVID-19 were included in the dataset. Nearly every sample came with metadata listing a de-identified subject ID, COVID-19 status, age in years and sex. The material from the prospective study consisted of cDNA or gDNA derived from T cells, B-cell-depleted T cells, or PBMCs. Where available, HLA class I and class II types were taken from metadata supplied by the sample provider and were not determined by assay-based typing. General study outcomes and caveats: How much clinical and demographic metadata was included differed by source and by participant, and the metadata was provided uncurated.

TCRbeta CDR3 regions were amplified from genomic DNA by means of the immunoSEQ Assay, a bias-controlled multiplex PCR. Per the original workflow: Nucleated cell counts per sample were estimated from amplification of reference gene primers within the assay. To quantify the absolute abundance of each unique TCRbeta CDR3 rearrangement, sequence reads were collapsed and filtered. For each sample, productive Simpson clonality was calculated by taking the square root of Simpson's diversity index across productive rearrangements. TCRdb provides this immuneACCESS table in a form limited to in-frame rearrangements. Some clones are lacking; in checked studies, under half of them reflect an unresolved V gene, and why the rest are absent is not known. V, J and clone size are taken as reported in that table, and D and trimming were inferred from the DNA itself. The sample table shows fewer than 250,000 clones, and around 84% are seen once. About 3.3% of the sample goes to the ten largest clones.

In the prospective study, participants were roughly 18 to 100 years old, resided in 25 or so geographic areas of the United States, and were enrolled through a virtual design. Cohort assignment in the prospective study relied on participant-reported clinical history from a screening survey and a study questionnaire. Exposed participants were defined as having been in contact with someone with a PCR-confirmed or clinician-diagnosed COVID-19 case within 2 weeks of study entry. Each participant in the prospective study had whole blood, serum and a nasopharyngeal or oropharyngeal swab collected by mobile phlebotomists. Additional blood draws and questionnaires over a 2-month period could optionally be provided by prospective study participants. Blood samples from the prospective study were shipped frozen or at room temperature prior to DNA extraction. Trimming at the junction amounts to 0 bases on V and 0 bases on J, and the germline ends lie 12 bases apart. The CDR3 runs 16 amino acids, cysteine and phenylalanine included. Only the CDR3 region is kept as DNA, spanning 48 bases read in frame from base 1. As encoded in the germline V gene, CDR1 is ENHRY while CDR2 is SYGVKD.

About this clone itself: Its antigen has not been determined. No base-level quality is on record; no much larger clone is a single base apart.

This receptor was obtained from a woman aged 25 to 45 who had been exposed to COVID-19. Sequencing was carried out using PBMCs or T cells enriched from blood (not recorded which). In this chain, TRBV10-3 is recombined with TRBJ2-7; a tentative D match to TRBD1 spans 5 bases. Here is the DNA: TGTGCCATCAGTGAGTCGGAGACAGAGACCTCCTACGAGCAGTACTTC. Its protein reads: CAISESETETSYEQYF.